This passage covers 5 T cell receptor beta chains from one sample sequenced in a study of CD8 T cells in ankylosing spondylitis. MiXCR was run by TCRdb on the 5' RACE reads, yielding one entry per CDR3 protein. The table shows just over 300,000 distinct CDR3 sequences, with more than 20% occurring only once. The sample consisted of blood, either unsorted or a sorted T cell fraction (not recorded which). Receptor source: a female donor with ankylosing spondylitis or in good health (not recorded which).

This clonotype was recorded a few times. J is TRBJ2-1 and V is TRBV4-3; TRBD2 agrees at 11 bases. Per the germline V gene, CDR1 is LGHNA and CDR2 is YSLEER. Trimming took 0 bases from V and 4 from J; bases not matched to a gene: 8. This CDR3 contains 18 residues. As DNA, the CDR3 is TGCGCCAGCAGCCAAGATCCCAGGGGACTAGCGGAGTACAATGAGCAGTTCTTC. Residues: CASSQDPRGLAEYNEQFF.

This clonotype was seen a handful of times. CDR3 nucleotide sequence: TGTGCCAGCATACGGGTGTCAAGGGACTATGGCTACACCTTC. It is translated as CASIRVSRDYGYTF. This chain connects TRBV12-3 or TRBV12-4 to TRBJ1-2, with D unclear. CDR3 length: 14 amino acids. V shed 7 bases and J shed 3 bases, with 15 bases lying between them.

A few counts support this clonotype. In DNA form, the CDR3 reads TGTGCCAGCAACCAAAGAGGGGGATATCGCGAAACCGGGGAGCTGTTTTTT. Translating it yields CASNQRGGYRETGELFF. The V and J genes are TRBV11-2 and TRBJ2-2; D is possibly TRBD1 (6 bases). Germline loops: CDR1 SGHAT, CDR2 FQNNGV. Trimming cost V 7 bases and J 5 bases, with 23 bases left between them. The CDR3 has 17 residues.

This clonotype was counted between two and nine times. The chain employs TRBV7-2 and TRBJ1-4; D might be TRBD1 (5 bases). The CDR3 extends over 15 amino acids. Trimming stripped 1 base from V and 8 bases from J, with 14 bases between. Germline loops: CDR1 SGHTA, CDR2 FQGNSA. The CDR3 sequence is CASSLVSGHGEKLFF. CDR3 DNA sequence: TGTGCCAGCAGCTTAGTATCGGGGCACGGAGAAAAACTGTTTTTT.

The V gene is TRBV20-1, the J gene TRBJ2-5; no clear D. The CDR3 length is 13 residues. V shed 6 bases and J shed 4 bases, with 15 bases lying between them. CDR1 is DFQATT and CDR2 is SNEGSKA in the germline V gene (reference sequence). CDR3 DNA: TGCAGTGCCCTAAGACTCAGAGCAGAGACCCAGTACTTC. It codes for CSALRLRAETQYF.